This paragraph covers one T cell receptor (beta chain) sequence. The data were obtained in a study of blood T cell repertoires in COVID-19. Here immunoSEQ multiplex PCR was the method, and the copy in TCRdb shows in-frame clones only, minus some. The repertoire has over 450,000 clones, around 90% of them found once; the top ten carry roughly 7.3%. The germline V and J ends were trimmed by 0 bases and 6 bases, with 6 bases remaining between them. This CDR3 spans 13 amino acids. Germline CDR1 reads SGHDT; CDR2 reads YYEEEE. Sequenced: peripheral blood. This chain joins TRBV5-6 and TRBJ1-4, with D possibly matching TRBD1 (6 bases). This TCR was sampled from a woman aged 45-65 years with COVID-19, enrolled during active disease. CDR3 loop: CASSLAGDEKLFF. CDR3 DNA sequence: TGTGCCAGCAGCTTGGCAGGGGATGAAAAACTGTTTTTT.